Shown below are 5 T cell receptor beta chains from a single sample sequenced in a study of CD8 T cells in ankylosing spondylitis. TCRdb passed the 5' RACE reads through MiXCR, listing each CDR3 protein once. The sample contains 150,000 to 200,000 distinct CDR3 sequences, 11% of which appear only once. The specimen sequenced was blood, either unsorted or a sorted T cell fraction (not recorded which). These receptors all come from a male donor with ankylosing spondylitis or in good health (not recorded which).

This clonotype showed up just a few times. The chain couples TRBV5-1 to TRBJ2-5, with TRBD2 matching over 9 bases. CDR1 is SGHRS and CDR2 is YFSETQ in the germline V gene. The J segment lost 7 bases and the V segment lost 4 bases, leaving 5 bases of the junction unmatched. The CDR3 consists of 13 residues. As DNA, the CDR3 is TGCGCCAGCAGCGCATCGGGACTAGCGACCCAGTACTTC. Its protein is CASSASGLATQYF.

The chain uses TRBV25-1 and TRBJ2-5, with D possibly being TRBD2 (6 bases). From germline, CDR1 is MGHDK and CDR2 SYGVNS. Trimming left V 3 bases short and J 1 base short, with 15 bases between. The CDR3 length is 16 residues. CDR3: CASSDRLVGSQETQYF. The CDR3 bases are TGTGCCAGCAGTGACCGACTAGTGGGCTCCCAAGAGACCCAGTACTTC.

This chain connects TRBV4-3 to TRBJ2-7; the match to TRBD1 covers 7 bases. V lost 1 base to trimming and J lost 2 bases; unmatched junction nucleotides: 2. Germline CDR1 is LGHNA and CDR2 is YSLEER. CDR3 length: 14 amino acids. The chain's CDR3 is CASSQAQGAYEQYF. In DNA, the CDR3 is TGCGCCAGCAGCCAAGCCCAGGGGGCCTACGAGCAGTACTTC.

Ten or more counts support this clonotype. This chain joins TRBV11-2 and TRBJ1-1, with a weak D call TRBD1 (6 bases). CDR3 length: 15 residues. V was clipped by 3 bases and J by 1 base, with 12 bases between them. In germline, CDR1 is SGHAT, CDR2 FQNNGV. The CDR3, as DNA: TGTGCCAGCAGCTTCCGGTCGGGGGCGAACACTGAAGCTTTCTTT. The encoded protein is CASSFRSGANTEAFF.

This clonotype has ten or more counts. The CDR3 protein is CSVGTGGGTDTQYF. The DNA of the CDR3 is TGCAGCGTTGGGACAGGCGGGGGCACAGATACGCAGTATTTT. The chain uses TRBV29-1 and TRBJ2-3, with D perhaps matching TRBD1 (7 bases). The germline V gene encodes CDR1 SQVTM and CDR2 ANQGSEA. This CDR3 comprises 14 residues. V was trimmed by 4 bases and J by 1 base, leaving 12 bases between them.